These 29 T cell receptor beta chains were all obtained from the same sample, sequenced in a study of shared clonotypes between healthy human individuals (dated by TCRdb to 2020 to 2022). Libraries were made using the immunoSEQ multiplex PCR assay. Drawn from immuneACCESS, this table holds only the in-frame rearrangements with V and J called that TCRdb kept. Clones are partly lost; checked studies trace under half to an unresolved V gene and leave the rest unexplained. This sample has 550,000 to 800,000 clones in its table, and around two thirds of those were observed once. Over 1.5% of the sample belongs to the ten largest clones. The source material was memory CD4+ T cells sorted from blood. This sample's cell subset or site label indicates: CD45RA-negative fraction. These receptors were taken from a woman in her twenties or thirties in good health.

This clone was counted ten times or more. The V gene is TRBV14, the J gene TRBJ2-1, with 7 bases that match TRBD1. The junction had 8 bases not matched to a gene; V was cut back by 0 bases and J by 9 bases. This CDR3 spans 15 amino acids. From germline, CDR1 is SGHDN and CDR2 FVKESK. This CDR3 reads CASSQENVPGGEQFF. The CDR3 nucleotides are TGTGCCAGCAGCCAAGAAAACGTACCAGGGGGTGAGCAGTTCTTC.

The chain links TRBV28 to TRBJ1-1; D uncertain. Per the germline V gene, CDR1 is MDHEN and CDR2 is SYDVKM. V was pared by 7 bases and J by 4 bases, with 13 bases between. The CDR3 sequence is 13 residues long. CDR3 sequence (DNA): TGTGCCAGCACCAAGGCCCTCACCACTGAAGCTTTCTTT. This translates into CASTKALTTEAFF.

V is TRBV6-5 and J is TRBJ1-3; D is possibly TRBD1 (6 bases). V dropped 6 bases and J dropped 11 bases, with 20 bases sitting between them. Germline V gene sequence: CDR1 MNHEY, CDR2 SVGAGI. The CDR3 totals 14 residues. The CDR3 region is CASRDSYVETSIYF. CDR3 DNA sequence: TGTGCCAGCAGGGACAGCTATGTGGAAACGTCCATATATTTT.

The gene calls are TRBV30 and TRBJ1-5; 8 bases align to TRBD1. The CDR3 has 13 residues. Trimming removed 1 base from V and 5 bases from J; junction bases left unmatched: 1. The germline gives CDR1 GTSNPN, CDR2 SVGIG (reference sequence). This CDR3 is CAWSGQGHQPQHF. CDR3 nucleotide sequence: TGTGCCTGGAGTGGACAGGGGCATCAGCCCCAGCATTTT.

The CDR3, as DNA: TGCGCCAGCAGTGAGTCCCCAGGAGGGGACTACAATGAGCAGTTCTTC. Translation: CASSESPGGDYNEQFF. V gene TRBV10-1 combines with J gene TRBJ2-1, with a tentative D call TRBD2 (6 bases). CDR3 length: 16 amino acids. Trimming stripped 0 bases from V and 3 bases from J, with 12 bases between. Germline V lookup: CDR1 WNHNN, CDR2 SYGVQD (reference sequence).

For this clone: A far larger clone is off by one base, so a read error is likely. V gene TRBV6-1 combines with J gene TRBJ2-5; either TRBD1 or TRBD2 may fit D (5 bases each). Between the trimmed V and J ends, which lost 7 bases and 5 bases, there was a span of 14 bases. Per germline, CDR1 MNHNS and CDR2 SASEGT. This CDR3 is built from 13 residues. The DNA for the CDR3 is TGTGCCAGCATGAGGGGAATGGTGGAGACCCAGTACTTC. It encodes CASMRGMVETQYF.

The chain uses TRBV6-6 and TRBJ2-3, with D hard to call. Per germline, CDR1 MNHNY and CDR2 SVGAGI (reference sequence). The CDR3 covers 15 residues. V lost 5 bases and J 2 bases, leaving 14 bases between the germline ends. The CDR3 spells CASSRRTLNTDTQYF. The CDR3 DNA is TGTGCCAGCAGTCGTAGGACCCTCAACACAGATACGCAGTATTTT.

The CDR3 reads CASSPLTGELFF. CDR3 DNA sequence: TGTGCCAGCAGCCCCCTTACCGGGGAGCTGTTTTTT. This rearrangement joins TRBV7-3 to TRBJ2-2, with D unresolved. Germline V lookup: CDR1 SGHTA, CDR2 FQGTGA. The CDR3 has 12 amino acids. V was cut by 5 bases and J by 5 bases, with 6 bases left in between.

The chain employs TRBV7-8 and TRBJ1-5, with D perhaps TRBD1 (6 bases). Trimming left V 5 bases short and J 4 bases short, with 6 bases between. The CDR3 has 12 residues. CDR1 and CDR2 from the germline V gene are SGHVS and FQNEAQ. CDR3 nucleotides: TGTGCCAGCAGCCAGGGGAATCAGCCCCAGCATTTT. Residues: CASSQGNQPQHF. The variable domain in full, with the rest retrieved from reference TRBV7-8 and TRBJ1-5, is GAGVSQSPRYKVAKRGQDVALRCDPISGHVSLFWYQQALGQGPEFLTYFQNEAQLDKSGLPSDRFFAERPEGSVSTLKIQRTQQEDSAVYLCASSQGNQPQHFGDGTRLSIL.

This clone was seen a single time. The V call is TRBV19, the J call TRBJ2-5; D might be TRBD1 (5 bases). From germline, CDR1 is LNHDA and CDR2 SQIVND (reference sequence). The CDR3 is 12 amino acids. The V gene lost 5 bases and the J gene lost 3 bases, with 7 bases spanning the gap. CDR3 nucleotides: TGTGCCAGTAGTCGCAGGGAAGAGACCCAGTACTTC. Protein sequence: CASSRREETQYF.

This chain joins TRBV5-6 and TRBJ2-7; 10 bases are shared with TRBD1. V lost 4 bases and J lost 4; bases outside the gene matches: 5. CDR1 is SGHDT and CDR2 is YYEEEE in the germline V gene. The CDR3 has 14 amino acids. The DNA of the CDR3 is TGTGCCAGCAGCATCGGACAGGGGGGGTACGAGCAGTACTTC. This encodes CASSIGQGGYEQYF.

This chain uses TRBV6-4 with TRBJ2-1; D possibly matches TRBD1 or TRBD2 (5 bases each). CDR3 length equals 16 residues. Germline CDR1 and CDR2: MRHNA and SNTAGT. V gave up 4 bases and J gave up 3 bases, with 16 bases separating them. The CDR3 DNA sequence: TGTGCCAGCAGTGGGGGTGAGGGGAGAGACTACAATGAGCAGTTCTTC. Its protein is CASSGGEGRDYNEQFF.

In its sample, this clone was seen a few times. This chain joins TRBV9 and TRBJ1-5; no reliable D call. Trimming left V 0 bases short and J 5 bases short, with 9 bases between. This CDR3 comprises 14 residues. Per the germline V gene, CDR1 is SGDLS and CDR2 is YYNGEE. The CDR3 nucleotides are TGTGCCAGCAGCGTAGGGCCTGGGGATCAGCCCCAGCATTTT. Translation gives CASSVGPGDQPQHF.

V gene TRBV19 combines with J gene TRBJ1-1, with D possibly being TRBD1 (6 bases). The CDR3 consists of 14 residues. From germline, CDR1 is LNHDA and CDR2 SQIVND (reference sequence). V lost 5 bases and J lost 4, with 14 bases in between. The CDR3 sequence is CASSPGGRITEAFF. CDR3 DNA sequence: TGTGCCAGTAGTCCCGGGGGGCGCATCACTGAAGCTTTCTTT.

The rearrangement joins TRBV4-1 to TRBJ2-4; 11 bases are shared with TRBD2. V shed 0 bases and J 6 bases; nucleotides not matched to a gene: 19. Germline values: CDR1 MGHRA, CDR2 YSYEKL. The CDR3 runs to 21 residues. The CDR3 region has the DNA TGCGCCAGCAGCCAAGAAGGGCCTCCCCCCCTAGCGGGAGGTGTCCGAAACATTCAGTACTTC. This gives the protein CASSQEGPPPLAGGVRNIQYF.

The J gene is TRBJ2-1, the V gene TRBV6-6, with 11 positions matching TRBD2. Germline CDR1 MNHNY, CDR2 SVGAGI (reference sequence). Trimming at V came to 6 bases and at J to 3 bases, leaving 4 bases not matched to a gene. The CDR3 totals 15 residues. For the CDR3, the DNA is TGTGCCAGCAGCTCGACTAGCGGGATCTACAATGAGCAGTTCTTC. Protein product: CASSSTSGIYNEQFF.

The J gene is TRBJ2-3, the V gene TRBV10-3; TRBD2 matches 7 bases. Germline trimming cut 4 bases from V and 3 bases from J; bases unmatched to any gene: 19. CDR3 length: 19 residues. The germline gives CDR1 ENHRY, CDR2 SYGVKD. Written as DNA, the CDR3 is TGTGCCATCAGTGCTATACCGAGGTTGCGGGAGCGAACTACAGATACGCAGTATTTT. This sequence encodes CAISAIPRLRERTTDTQYF.

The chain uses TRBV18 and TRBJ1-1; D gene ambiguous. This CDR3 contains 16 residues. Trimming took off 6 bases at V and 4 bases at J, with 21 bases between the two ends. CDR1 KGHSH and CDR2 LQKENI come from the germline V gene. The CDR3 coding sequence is TGTGCCAGCTCCCACGCGCGAGTTGGAGTGGGCACTGAAGCTTTCTTT. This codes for CASSHARVGVGTEAFF.

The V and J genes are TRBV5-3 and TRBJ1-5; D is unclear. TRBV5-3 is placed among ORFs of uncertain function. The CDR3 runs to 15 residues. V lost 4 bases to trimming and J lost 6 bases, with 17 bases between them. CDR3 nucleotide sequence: TGTGCCAGAAGCACGACCTTCCCCGACCCTCAGCCCCAGCATTTT. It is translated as CARSTTFPDPQPQHF.

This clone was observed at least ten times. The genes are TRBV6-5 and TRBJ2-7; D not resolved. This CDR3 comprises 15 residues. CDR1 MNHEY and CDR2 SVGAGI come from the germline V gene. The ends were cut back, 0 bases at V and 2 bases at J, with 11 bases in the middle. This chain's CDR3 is CASSYSRDPPYEQYF. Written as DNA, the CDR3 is TGTGCCAGCAGTTACTCCCGTGATCCCCCCTACGAGCAGTACTTC.

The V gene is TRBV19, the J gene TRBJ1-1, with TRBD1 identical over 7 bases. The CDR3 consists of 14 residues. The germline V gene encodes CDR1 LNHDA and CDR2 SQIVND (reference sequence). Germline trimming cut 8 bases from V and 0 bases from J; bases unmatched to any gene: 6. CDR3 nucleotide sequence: TGTGCCAGTTTGATGACAGGGATGAACACTGAAGCTTTCTTT. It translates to CASLMTGMNTEAFF.

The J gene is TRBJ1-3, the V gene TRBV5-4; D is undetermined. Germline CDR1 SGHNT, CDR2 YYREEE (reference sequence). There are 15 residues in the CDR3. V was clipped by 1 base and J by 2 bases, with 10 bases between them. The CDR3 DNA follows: TGTGCCAGCAGCTTGAACCCAGCGACTGGAAACACCATATATTTT. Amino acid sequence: CASSLNPATGNTIYF.

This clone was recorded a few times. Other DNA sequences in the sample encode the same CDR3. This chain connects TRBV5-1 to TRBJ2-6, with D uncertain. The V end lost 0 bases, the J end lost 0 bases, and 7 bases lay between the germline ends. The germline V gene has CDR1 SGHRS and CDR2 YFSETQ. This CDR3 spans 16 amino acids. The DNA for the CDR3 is TGCGCCAGCAGCTTGGGGCTGGTCTCTGGGGCCAACGTCCTGACTTTC. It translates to CASSLGLVSGANVLTF. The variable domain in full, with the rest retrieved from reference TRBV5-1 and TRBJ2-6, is KAGVTQTPRYLIKTRGQQVTLSCSPISGHRSVSWYQQTPGQGLQFLFEYFSETQRNKGNFPGRFSGRQFSNSRSEMNVSTLELGDSALYLCASSLGLVSGANVLTFGAGSRLTVL.

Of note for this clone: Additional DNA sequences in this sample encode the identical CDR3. CDR3 sequence (DNA): TGTGCCAGCTCACCCCGGACAGCTTTTCAAGAGACCCAGTACTTC. Protein product: CASSPRTAFQETQYF. The chain couples TRBV18 to TRBJ2-5; tentatively, D is TRBD1 (6 bases). The CDR3 runs to 15 residues. V lost 3 bases, J lost 2 bases, and 13 bases lay in between. Germline CDR1 KGHSH, CDR2 LQKENI.

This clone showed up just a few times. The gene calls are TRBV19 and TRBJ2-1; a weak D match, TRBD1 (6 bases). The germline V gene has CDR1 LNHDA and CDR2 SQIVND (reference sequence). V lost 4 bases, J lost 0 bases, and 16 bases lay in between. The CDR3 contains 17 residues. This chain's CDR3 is CASSTPGQPSSYNEQFF. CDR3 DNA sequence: TGTGCCAGTAGTACCCCAGGACAGCCCAGCTCCTACAATGAGCAGTTCTTC.

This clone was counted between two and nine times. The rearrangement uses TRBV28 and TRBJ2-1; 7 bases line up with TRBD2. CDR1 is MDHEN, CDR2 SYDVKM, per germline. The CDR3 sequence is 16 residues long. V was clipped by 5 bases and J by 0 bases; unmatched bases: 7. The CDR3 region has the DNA TGTGCCAGCAGTGGGCCTCAGCGGGGCTCCTACAATGAGCAGTTCTTC. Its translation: CASSGPQRGSYNEQFF.

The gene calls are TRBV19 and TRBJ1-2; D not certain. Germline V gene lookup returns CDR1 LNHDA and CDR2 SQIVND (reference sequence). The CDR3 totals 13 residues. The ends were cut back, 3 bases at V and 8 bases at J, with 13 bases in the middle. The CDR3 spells CASSIRQVQGYTF. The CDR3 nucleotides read TGTGCCAGTAGTATCCGTCAGGTCCAAGGCTACACCTTC.

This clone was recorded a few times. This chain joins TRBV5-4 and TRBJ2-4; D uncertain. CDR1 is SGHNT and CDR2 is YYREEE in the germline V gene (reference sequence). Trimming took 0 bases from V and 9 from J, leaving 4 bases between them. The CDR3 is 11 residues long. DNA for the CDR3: TGTGCCAGCAGCTTGGGGTCCATTCAGTACTTC. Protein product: CASSLGSIQYF.

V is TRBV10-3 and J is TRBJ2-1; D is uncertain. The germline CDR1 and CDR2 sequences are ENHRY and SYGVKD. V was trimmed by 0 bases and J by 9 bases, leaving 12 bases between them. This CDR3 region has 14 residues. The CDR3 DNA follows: TGTGCCATCAGTGAGTCAACAGCCCGTGGTGAGCAGTTCTTC. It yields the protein CAISESTARGEQFF.